This TCR beta chain is drawn from a study of T cell responses to AZD1222 COVID-19 vaccine. General study findings and limits: At 160-218 and 743-854, vaccine-associated CD4 TCRs were dominant, and they spanned spike. In all cases, repertoires were sampled only after the peak T cell response.

Germline values: CDR1 MNHEY, CDR2 SMNVEV (reference sequence). This CDR3 region has 14 residues. With 2 bases removed from V and 0 bases from J, the gap between germline ends came to 8 bases. The method was immunoSEQ multiplex PCR; TCRdb's version includes in-frame clones alone and lacks a portion of them. The repertoire holds 80,000 to 90,000 clones, with under 95% as singletons. Notes on this clone: Its antigen is not identified.

The rearrangement links TRBV27 to TRBJ2-7; no firm D call. The sequencing here drew on peripheral blood, taken on day 0 of AZD1222 vaccination. This TCR came from an adult in good health. CDR3 residues: CASSLGPDSYEQYF. DNA for the CDR3: TGTGCCAGCAGTTTAGGACCTGACTCCTACGAGCAGTACTTC.